Detailed here is one TCR beta chain. Antigen unknown. Losses at the gene ends were 4 bases for V and 6 bases for J; bases not matched to a gene: 7. The length of the CDR3 is 16 residues. CDR1 is LNHDA and CDR2 is SQIVND in the germline V gene (reference sequence). Every isolated RNA sample was fully reverse transcribed, so sequencing captured expressed TCRB transcripts. Clones were sequenced by immunoSEQ multiplex PCR, and TCRdb holds only the in-frame ones, with some missing. The table records around 160,000 clones, about 50% of them present only once. On average, the one heparinised blood draw given by each donor was 90 to 150 mL. This specimen comes from a study of beta chain features in type 1 diabetes. Findings of the study overall: Naive, central memory and regulatory TCRB repertoires appeared more similar among patients than healthy donors. For type 1 diabetes patients, VDJ junctions showed fewer insertions and more deletions.

Sequenced: Tregs from blood. The V gene is TRBV19, the J gene TRBJ2-1; 12 bases are a match to TRBD2. This receptor was identified in a man between 18 and 35 years old in good health. The CDR3 DNA reads TGTGCCAGTAGTACCCAGGGACTAGCGGGCATCAATGAGCAGTTCTTC. Protein sequence: CASSTQGLAGINEQFF. The whole variable domain, filled in from reference TRBV19 and TRBJ2-1, reads DGGITQSPKYLFRKEGQNVTLSCEQNLNHDAMYWYRQDPGQGLRLIYYSQIVNDFQKGDIAEGYSVSREKKESFPLTVTSAQKNPTAFYLCASSTQGLAGINEQFFGPGTRLTVL.